The rows below give T cell receptor beta chains drawn from one sample of a study of CD8 T cells in ankylosing spondylitis. A single record per CDR3 protein comes from TCRdb applying MiXCR to the 5' RACE reads. The sample contains about 340,000 distinct CDR3 sequences, roughly 22% of which appear only once. Sequencing was done on a sample of blood, either unsorted or a sorted T cell fraction (not recorded which). Every receptor here comes from a male donor with ankylosing spondylitis or in good health (not recorded which). The CDR3 runs from the conserved cysteine through the conserved F or W. A D gene is named only where the DNA matches it firmly. Only some rows state a clone size, as once, few, many or a class for expanded clones.

j_call d_call clone_size v_call cdr3_nt cdr3_aa
TRBJ2-5 NA NA TRBV13 TGTGCCAGCAGCTTAGGTCAGGACTATCAAGAGACCCAGTACTTC CASSLGQDYQETQYF
TRBJ2-5 NA few TRBV9 TGTGCCAGCAGCACTAGACACGACCAAGAGACCCAGTACTTC CASSTRHDQETQYF
TRBJ2-7 TRBD2 NA TRBV7-9 TGTGCCAGCAGCCCGACCCAGCTAGCGGTCCTCTACGAGCAGTACTTC CASSPTQLAVLYEQYF
TRBJ2-1 TRBD1 NA TRBV7-9 TGTGCCGACGGACAGGGTAACTCCTACAATGAGCAGTTCTTC CADGQGNSYNEQFF
TRBJ2-5 NA NA TRBV21-1 TGTGCCAGCGGACCTTACGCGCAGCAGTGGGACAGAGATAGAAGAGAGACCCAGTACTTC CASGPYAQQWDRDRRETQYF
TRBJ2-7 NA NA TRBV4-1 TGCGCCAGCAGCCCCCCCCCGGAGGGGAGATACGAGCAGTACTTC CASSPPPEGRYEQYF
TRBJ2-1 NA NA TRBV29-1 TGCAGCATTCTAACAGGGTTCGGAAATGAGCAGTTCTTC CSILTGFGNEQFF
TRBJ2-7 NA few TRBV5-1 TGCGCCAGCAGCACTGAACTAAGCTACGAGCAGTACTTC CASSTELSYEQYF
TRBJ2-7 NA NA TRBV11-2 TGTGCCAGCAGCTTAAGGTCTTCACCACGGCTGGGGGAGCAGTACTTC CASSLRSSPRLGEQYF
TRBJ1-2 NA NA TRBV5-1 TGCGCCAGCAGCTCCCGGGACGGCTATGGCTACACCTTC CASSSRDGYGYTF
TRBJ2-1 NA NA TRBV9 TGTGCCAGCAGCGTAGTGGGACGGACAAATGAGCAGTTCTTC CASSVVGRTNEQFF
TRBJ2-7 TRBD1 NA TRBV20-1 TGCAGTGCTCAGGGGGCAGCTAGCTCCTACGAGCAGTACTTC CSAQGAASSYEQYF
TRBJ2-1 TRBD2 few TRBV5-5 TGTGCCAGCAGCTTGGCGCTAGCGGGGGAGCAGTTCTTC CASSLALAGEQFF
TRBJ2-1 NA NA TRBV20-1 TGCAGTGCAATGTCGCAGGGTCCCTACAATGAGCAGTTCTTC CSAMSQGPYNEQFF
TRBJ2-1 TRBD2 few TRBV29-1 TGCAGCGTTGAAGGCGGGGGATCTTACAATGAGCAGTTCTTC CSVEGGGSYNEQFF
TRBJ1-1 NA few TRBV20-1 TGCAGTGCTAGAGAGAGGGACATCTTCATGAACACTGAAGCTTTCTTT CSARERDIFMNTEAFF
TRBJ2-3 NA NA TRBV7-9 TGTGCCAGCAGCGCCAGCACAGATACGCAGTATTTT CASSASTDTQYF
TRBJ2-7 TRBD1 few TRBV7-8 TGTGCCAGCAGCCAGACAGGGGCGGAGTACGAGCAGTACTTC CASSQTGAEYEQYF
TRBJ2-3 NA few TRBV4-1 TGCGCCAGCAGCCAAACGGAATTCACAGATACGCAGTATTTT CASSQTEFTDTQYF
TRBJ1-5 NA many TRBV4-2 TGTGCCAGCAGCGCTGAAAAAAATTGGAGCAATCAGCCCCAGCATTTT CASSAEKNWSNQPQHF
TRBJ1-1 NA NA TRBV5-1 TGCGCCAGCAGCTTGTTTTCGGGGGCGGCTGAAGCTTTCTTT CASSLFSGAAEAFF
TRBJ2-1 TRBD2 NA TRBV6-1 TGTGCCAGCCGTGGTAGCGGGGATTCCTACAATGAGCAGTTCTTC CASRGSGDSYNEQFF
TRBJ2-7 TRBD1 NA TRBV7-9 TGTGCCAGCAGCCCGCGGACAGGGTACGACTACGAGCAGTACTTC CASSPRTGYDYEQYF
TRBJ2-7 NA many TRBV5-1 TGCGCCAGCAGCTCGCGACAGTCCTACGAGCAGTACTTC CASSSRQSYEQYF
TRBJ1-2 NA few TRBV29-1 TGCAGCGCCCCCCGGGCTTACGGAGGCTACACCTTC CSAPRAYGGYTF
TRBJ2-7 NA many TRBV4-1 TGCGCCAGCAGCCAACTGGGGATTTCCTACGAGCAGTACTTC CASSQLGISYEQYF
TRBJ1-1 NA few TRBV29-1 TGCAGCGTTGGTGACATTAACACTGAAGCTTTCTTT CSVGDINTEAFF
TRBJ2-3 TRBD2 few TRBV5-6 TGTGCCAGCAGCACCGGACTAGCTGGAGATACGCAGTATTTT CASSTGLAGDTQYF
TRBJ2-5 NA NA TRBV4-1 TGCGCCAGCAGCCAAAACGATGACCAGTACTTC CASSQNDDQYF
TRBJ2-7 TRBD1 few TRBV12-3/TRBV12-4 TGTGCCAGCAGTCCAGGACAGGGGCATGCATACGAGCAGTACTTC CASSPGQGHAYEQYF
TRBJ1-2 NA few TRBV12-3/TRBV12-4 TGTGCCAGCAGTTTTCGGGACGTCTCTAACTATGGCTACACCTTC CASSFRDVSNYGYTF
TRBJ2-7 NA NA TRBV6-2/TRBV6-3 TGTGCCAGCAGTTACTCTCTCGGACAGAGTTCCTACGAGCAGTACTTC CASSYSLGQSSYEQYF
TRBJ2-7 TRBD1 few TRBV28 TGTGCCAGCAGTTTTCCCGGGACAGGGATGGTCTACGAGCAGTACTTC CASSFPGTGMVYEQYF
TRBJ2-5 TRBD1 NA TRBV6-2/TRBV6-3 TGTGCCACCGACCCAGGGGGAGAGACCCAGTACTTC CATDPGGETQYF
TRBJ2-7 TRBD1 few TRBV27 TGTGCCAGCAGTATAGGGGACAGTACCTACGAGCAGTACTTC CASSIGDSTYEQYF
TRBJ1-5 NA few TRBV6-5 TGTGCCAGCAGTACCGACTATAGCAATCAGCCCCAGCATTTT CASSTDYSNQPQHF
TRBJ2-7 TRBD2 NA TRBV12-3/TRBV12-4 TGTGCCAGCACCGTTATCGCTGGAGAGCGGGGGGACTACGAGCAGTACTTC CASTVIAGERGDYEQYF
TRBJ2-5 NA NA TRBV25-1 TGTGCCAGCAGTGAATTTATCGACCCCGAGGAGACCCAGTACTTC CASSEFIDPEETQYF
TRBJ2-1 TRBD1 NA TRBV7-9 TGTGCCAGCAGCTTATACGACAGGGGGGAAAACTACAATGAGCAGTTCTTC CASSLYDRGENYNEQFF
TRBJ2-5 TRBD1 NA TRBV5-6 TGTGCCAGCAGCTTGATTGGACAGGGGGTGGAGACCCAGTACTTC CASSLIGQGVETQYF
TRBJ1-2 NA NA TRBV7-9 TGTGCCAGCAGCCCCTCTCCCCAAAACTATGGCTACACCTTC CASSPSPQNYGYTF
TRBJ1-1 NA NA TRBV4-1 TGCGCCAGCAGCCAAGAATACAGAATGAACACTGAAGCTTTCTTT CASSQEYRMNTEAFF
TRBJ2-7 TRBD2 NA TRBV2 TGTGCGCCGGGACTAGCTCGAAACGAGCAGTACTTC CAPGLARNEQYF
TRBJ2-1 TRBD2 NA TRBV3-1 TGTGCCAGCAGCCAAGTCCCACCCGGGGCGGGGGGAGACAATGAGCAGTTCTTC CASSQVPPGAGGDNEQFF
TRBJ2-1 NA NA TRBV5-8 TGTGCCAGCAGCCTCCCCCGGGTTAGTGGGTACAATGAGCAGTTCTTC CASSLPRVSGYNEQFF
TRBJ2-1 TRBD1 NA TRBV6-5 TGTGCCAGCAGTTTACCGGGACAGGGGTGGAACAATGAGCAGTTCTTC CASSLPGQGWNNEQFF